This T cell receptor (beta chain) was sequenced in a study of OX40 agonist ivuxolimab in advanced cancers. The repertoire was sequenced with immunoSEQ multiplex PCR; TCRdb's copy has only in-frame clones and lacks some. The sample contains about 60,000 clones, 89% of which appear only once. V lost 5 bases, J lost 4 bases, and 10 bases stayed unmatched. The CDR3 spans 15 residues. The germline gives CDR1 SGHVS, CDR2 FNYEAQ. The receptor's source is an adult with an advanced solid tumor such as melanoma, head and neck, liver or kidney cancer. The material sequenced was CD4+ or CD8+ T cells sorted from blood, taken in a trial of the OX40 agonist ivuxolimab. The V call is TRBV7-6, the J call TRBJ2-5; the match to TRBD1 covers 7 bases. The CDR3 here is CASSPHETGLETQYF. The CDR3 nucleotides are TGTGCCAGCAGCCCCCACGAGACAGGGTTAGAGACCCAGTACTTC.